This T cell receptor (beta chain) comes out of a study of blood T cell repertoires in COVID-19. As for the study in general: The samples span acute and convalescent COVID-19 from the United States, Italy and Spain. In each case, the material was cDNA or gDNA derived from T cells, B-cell-depleted T cells, or PBMCs.

Seattle-derived patients entered the study during active infection and were followed longitudinally. As originally analysed: Nucleated cell counts were estimated from reference gene primer amplification. The method was immunoSEQ multiplex PCR; TCRdb's version includes in-frame clones alone and lacks a portion of them. The DNA was the basis for D and trimming; V, J and clone size are from that table. The data hold about 370,000 clones, with approximately 88% observed a single time. This CDR3 has 14 residues. CDR1 SGHTA and CDR2 FQGNSA come from the germline V gene. Deletions cut 5 bases from V and 0 bases from J, with 9 bases between.

The sequencing input was peripheral blood. This receptor was taken from a woman in her 30s with COVID-19, enrolled during active disease. This chain joins TRBV7-2 and TRBJ2-3; no reliable D call. The CDR3 protein is CASSPITSTDTQYF. In DNA form, the CDR3 reads TGTGCCAGCAGCCCGATCACTAGCACAGATACGCAGTATTTT.